Listed below are T cell receptor beta chains from one sample, sequenced in a study of T cells in Graves' hyperthyroidism and ophthalmopathy. TCRdb processed the multiplex PCR reads anew with MiXCR; each CDR3 protein has one entry. The table records roughly 200,000 distinct CDR3 sequences, around 20% of them present only once. Sequences were obtained from blood. The receptors were gathered from a man aged 35 to 55 with Graves' hyperthyroidism. The CDR3 runs from the conserved cysteine through the conserved F or W. The D gene is left open where the match is weak. Some rows mark clone size as missing; the rest say once, few, many or name a class of expanded clone.

J,D,size,V,DNA,CDR3
TRBJ2-5,.,many,TRBV20-1,TGCAGTGCTAACCGGGACATCCAAGAGACCCAGTACTTC,CSANRDIQETQYF
TRBJ1-5,.,many,TRBV30,TGTGCCTGGAGTGTATACCCGGAGCAGCCCCAGCATTTT,CAWSVYPEQPQHF
TRBJ2-5,TRBD1,many,TRBV5-1,TGCGCCAGCAGCTTACTGACAGGGGAAGAGACCCAGTACTTC,CASSLLTGEETQYF
TRBJ1-1,.,many,TRBV20-1,TGCAGTGCTAGAGATGAAGGGCAAGCTTTCTTT,CSARDEGQAFF
TRBJ2-1,TRBD1,few,TRBV20-1,TGCAGTGCTAGGACAGGGGTGGGCTACAATGAGCAGTTCTTC,CSARTGVGYNEQFF
TRBJ2-7,.,many,TRBV5-1,TGCGCCAGCAGCTTGGGGTCATTCAACGAGCAGTACTTC,CASSLGSFNEQYF
TRBJ1-2,.,.,TRBV19,TGTGCCAGTAGTCGAGGGCGTGGGAACTATGGCTACACCTTC,CASSRGRGNYGYTF
TRBJ1-2,TRBD1,many,TRBV7-2,TGTGCCAGCAGCTTACATTCAGGGGGCAACTATGGCTACACCTTC,CASSLHSGGNYGYTF
TRBJ1-5,.,.,TRBV28,TGTGCCAGCAGTTTAGGAGGGGGAACTCATCAGCCCCAGCATTTT,CASSLGGGTHQPQHF
TRBJ1-2,TRBD1,many,TRBV20-1,TGCAGTGCTAGAGCGGGGACAGGGGACCGTTACACCTTC,CSARAGTGDRYTF
TRBJ2-5,.,many,TRBV5-1,TGCGCCAGCAGCTCGGCGGGTATGGAGACCCAGTACTTC,CASSSAGMETQYF
TRBJ2-7,.,many,TRBV20-1,TGCAGTGCTAGGTGGCGGGTTGACTCCTACGAGCAGTACTTC,CSARWRVDSYEQYF
TRBJ1-5,.,many,TRBV6-2/TRBV6-3,TGTGCCAGCAGTTACGCCGGGGGTGGCAATCAGCCCCAGCATTTT,CASSYAGGGNQPQHF
TRBJ2-7,.,many,TRBV28,TGTGCCAGCAGTGGCCCGCCAGGGTACCACGAGCAGTACTTC,CASSGPPGYHEQYF
TRBJ2-1,.,.,TRBV7-9,TGTGCCAGCAGCTTAATCGGTTCGGGGGAGGGGGGGACAGGACAAGCTGAGCAGTTCTTC,CASSLIGSGEGGTGQAEQFF
TRBJ1-2,.,many,TRBV6-1,TGTGCCAGCAGTTTCCTCACCGGGACTCGTTATGGCTACACCTTC,CASSFLTGTRYGYTF
TRBJ1-2,TRBD1,.,TRBV2,TGTGCCAGCAGGCCGGGGACAGCGGGCTATGGCTACACCTTC,CASRPGTAGYGYTF
TRBJ1-5,.,many,TRBV18,TGTGCCAGCTCACCACAGGGGAAGGTGGATCAGCCCCAGCATTTT,CASSPQGKVDQPQHF
TRBJ1-4,TRBD1,.,TRBV11-3,TGTGCCAGCAGCTCTTCGTCATTCCCGGGACAGACAACTAATGAAAAACTGTTTTTT,CASSSSSFPGQTTNEKLFF
TRBJ2-1,.,few,TRBV12-3/TRBV12-4,TGTGCCAGCAGTCACCGGGACGGTCTTTACAATGAGCAGTTCTTC,CASSHRDGLYNEQFF
TRBJ2-2,.,.,TRBV5-1,TGCGCCAGCAGCTTTCACCGGGCCCTTTCCACCGGGGAGCTGTTTTTT,CASSFHRALSTGELFF
TRBJ2-5,.,.,TRBV11-3,TGTGCCAGCAGCTATCTTGGGGGGGCCCAAGAGACCCAGTACTTC,CASSYLGGAQETQYF
TRBJ2-3,TRBD2,few,TRBV12-3/TRBV12-4,TGTGCCAGCAGTTCACTAGCGGGGGGCCAGACAGATACGCAGTATTTT,CASSSLAGGQTDTQYF
TRBJ1-6,.,few,TRBV6-2/TRBV6-3,TGTGCCAGCAGTTACGGGGAAGCGGGTAATTCACCCCTCCACTTT,CASSYGEAGNSPLHF
TRBJ2-2,TRBD2,many,TRBV2,TGTGCCAGCAGTGTAGCGGGCACCGGGGAGCTGTTTTTT,CASSVAGTGELFF
TRBJ1-3,.,.,TRBV20-1,TGCAGTGCTGACAGAATTGACTCTGGAAACACCATATATTTT,CSADRIDSGNTIYF
TRBJ2-6,.,few,TRBV20-1,TGCAGTGCTGGGGCCCAAGACTCTGGGGCCAACGTCCTGACTTTC,CSAGAQDSGANVLTF
TRBJ2-3,.,many,TRBV12-3/TRBV12-4,TGTGCCAGCAGTTTAGGGCAAGCCGCAGATACGCAGTATTTT,CASSLGQAADTQYF
TRBJ1-2,.,many,TRBV28,TGTGCCAGCGGCGGGGGGATTAACTATGGCTACACCTTC,CASGGGINYGYTF
TRBJ2-7,TRBD2,.,TRBV4-2,TGTGCCAGCAGCCAAGTAAGCGGGGTCTCCTACGAGCAGTACTTC,CASSQVSGVSYEQYF
TRBJ2-5,.,.,TRBV7-3,TGTGCCAGCAGCTCCAGGGGTAGGGAGACCCAGTACTTC,CASSSRGRETQYF
TRBJ2-7,.,many,TRBV6-1,TGTGCCAGCAGTCGGACGGGGCTCGAGCAGTACTTC,CASSRTGLEQYF
TRBJ1-6,.,many,TRBV7-2,TGTGCCAGCAGCTTTGGAGTTAATTCACCCCTCCACTTT,CASSFGVNSPLHF
TRBJ1-2,TRBD1,.,TRBV7-9,TGTGCCAGCAGCCACCTGGACAGGGGCGACTATGGCTACACCTTC,CASSHLDRGDYGYTF
TRBJ1-2,.,many,TRBV6-1,TGTGCCAGCAGGCACGCCGGGACGGCAAACTATGGCTACACCTTC,CASRHAGTANYGYTF
TRBJ2-7,.,.,TRBV24-1,TGTGCCACCAGTGGAAATAGTGGGGAGCAGTACTTC,CATSGNSGEQYF
TRBJ2-2,.,.,TRBV19,TGTGCCAGTAGTAGGACCCTTACCGGCGGAGAGGAGCTGTTTTTT,CASSRTLTGGEELFF
TRBJ2-1,.,once,TRBV5-1,TGCGCCAGCAGCACCAACCCGCGGCAGGACGATGAGCAGTTCTTC,CASSTNPRQDDEQFF
TRBJ1-2,.,many,TRBV28,TGTGCCAGCGAAGCGGGACAAGACTATGGCTACACCTTC,CASEAGQDYGYTF
TRBJ1-2,.,.,TRBV19,TGTGCCAGTAGTACCTACAGGAGTGGCTACACCTTC,CASSTYRSGYTF
TRBJ1-1,.,few,TRBV9,TGTGCCAGCAGCGTAGCAGGTGACACTGAAGCTTTCTTT,CASSVAGDTEAFF
TRBJ1-6,TRBD1,many,TRBV28,TGTGCCAGCAGTCTGGGACAGGGTGGGACCTATAATTCACCCCTCCACTTT,CASSLGQGGTYNSPLHF
TRBJ1-5,TRBD1,many,TRBV28,TGTGCCAGCAGTTTAGCAGGGGGCGGTGGCAATCAGCCCCAGCATTTT,CASSLAGGGGNQPQHF
TRBJ2-7,.,many,TRBV20-1,TGCAGTGCTAGAAGGACTTCCACCTACGAGCAGTACTTC,CSARRTSTYEQYF
TRBJ1-2,.,once,TRBV3-2,TGTGCCAGCGGAGACAGGGGGCAGGATGGCTACACCTTC,CASGDRGQDGYTF
TRBJ1-3,.,.,TRBV6-2/TRBV6-3,TGTGCCAGCAGTTACTCGAGCTCGGGGCTAGGAAACACCATATATTTT,CASSYSSSGLGNTIYF
TRBJ2-3,TRBD2,.,TRBV7-9,TGTGCCAGCAGCTTACCCTACCGACTAGCGGGGGGGCAAGATACGCAGTATTTT,CASSLPYRLAGGQDTQYF
TRBJ1-4,.,few,TRBV4-2,TGTGCCAGCAGCCAAGGCTATCAGTCCCATAATGAAAAACTGTTTTTT,CASSQGYQSHNEKLFF
TRBJ1-5,TRBD1,many,TRBV12-3/TRBV12-4,TGTGCCAGCAGTTTAGTCGGGACAGGGATACAGCCCCAGCATTTT,CASSLVGTGIQPQHF
TRBJ2-6,.,many,TRBV7-3,TGTGCCAGTAAGGGTTTTGGGGCCAACGTCCTGACTTTC,CASKGFGANVLTF
TRBJ1-4,.,few,TRBV28,TGTGCCAGCAGTCCGGACGGTACTAATGAAAAACTGTTTTTT,CASSPDGTNEKLFF
TRBJ1-4,TRBD1,few,TRBV4-3,TGCGCCAGCAGCCAAAACCGGGACAGCCGGAATGAAAAACTGTTTTTT,CASSQNRDSRNEKLFF
TRBJ1-3,.,few,TRBV7-9,TGTGCCAGCAGCCCCAGGACTAACTCTGGAAACACCATATATTTT,CASSPRTNSGNTIYF
TRBJ1-1,.,many,TRBV12-3/TRBV12-4,TGTGCCAGCAGTTCCACGGACGGTGAAGCTTTCTTT,CASSSTDGEAFF
TRBJ2-1,.,.,TRBV9,TGTGCCAGCAGCGTAAGTCTGGGGAGGAGCTCCTACAATGAGCAGTTCTTC,CASSVSLGRSSYNEQFF
TRBJ1-5,TRBD1,.,TRBV30,TGTGCCTGGAGTGTAGCGGCAGGGGGACGGGGCAATCAGCCCCAGCATTTT,CAWSVAAGGRGNQPQHF
TRBJ1-2,.,many,TRBV2,TGTGCCAGCAGTGAAGATAACTATGGCTACACCTTC,CASSEDNYGYTF